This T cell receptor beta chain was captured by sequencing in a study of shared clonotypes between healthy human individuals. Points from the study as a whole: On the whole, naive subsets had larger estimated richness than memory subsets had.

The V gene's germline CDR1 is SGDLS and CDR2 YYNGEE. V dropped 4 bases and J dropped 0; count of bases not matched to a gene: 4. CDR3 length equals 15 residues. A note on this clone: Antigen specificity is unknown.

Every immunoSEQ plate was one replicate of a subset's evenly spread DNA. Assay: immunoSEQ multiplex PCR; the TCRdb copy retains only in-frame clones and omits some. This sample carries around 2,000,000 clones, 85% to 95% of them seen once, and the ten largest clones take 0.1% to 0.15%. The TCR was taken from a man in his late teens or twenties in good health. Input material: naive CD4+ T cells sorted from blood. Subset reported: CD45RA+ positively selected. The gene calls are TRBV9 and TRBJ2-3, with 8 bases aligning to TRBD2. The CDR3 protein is CASSPREGSTDTQYF. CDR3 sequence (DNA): TGTGCCAGCAGCCCCCGGGAGGGGAGCACAGATACGCAGTATTTT.